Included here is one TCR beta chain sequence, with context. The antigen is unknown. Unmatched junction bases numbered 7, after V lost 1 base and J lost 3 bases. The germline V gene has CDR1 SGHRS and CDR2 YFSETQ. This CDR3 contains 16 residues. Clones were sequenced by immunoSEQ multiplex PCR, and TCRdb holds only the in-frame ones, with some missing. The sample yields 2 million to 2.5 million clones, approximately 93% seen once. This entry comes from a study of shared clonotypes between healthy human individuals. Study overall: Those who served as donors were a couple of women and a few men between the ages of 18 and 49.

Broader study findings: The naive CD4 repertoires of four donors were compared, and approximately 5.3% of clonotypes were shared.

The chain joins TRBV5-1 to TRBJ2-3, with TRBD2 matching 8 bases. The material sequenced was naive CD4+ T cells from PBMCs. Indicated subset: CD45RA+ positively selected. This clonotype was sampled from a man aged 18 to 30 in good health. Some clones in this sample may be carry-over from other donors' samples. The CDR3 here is CASSLPSGSETDTQYF. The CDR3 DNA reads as TGCGCCAGCAGCTTGCCGAGCGGGAGCGAGACAGATACGCAGTATTTT.